These 5 T cell receptor beta chains originate from one sample sequenced in a study of blood T cell repertoires in COVID-19. Sequenced by immunoSEQ multiplex PCR; TCRdb stores in-frame clones only, minus some. The data show over 350,000 clones, roughly 89% seen once. What was sequenced was PBMCs or T cells enriched from blood (not recorded which). Receptors originate from a woman aged 45-59 years who had recovered from COVID-19.

The V call is TRBV12-5, the J call TRBJ2-3; D may be TRBD2 (6 bases). Trimming took 3 bases from V and 0 from J, leaving 10 bases between them. There are 15 residues in the CDR3. Per germline, CDR1 LGHNT and CDR2 FRNRAP. The CDR3 bases are TGTGCTAGTGGTTTCCTTGGACTAAGCACAGATACGCAGTATTTT. Amino acids: CASGFLGLSTDTQYF.

This clone was seen a single time. This chain connects TRBV9 to TRBJ2-2; TRBD2 matches at 8 bases. Trimming at V came to 3 bases and at J to 2 bases, leaving 3 bases not matched to a gene. Germline CDR1 and CDR2: SGDLS and YYNGEE. The CDR3 contains 15 residues. CDR3 sequence reads: CASSGGGLNTGELFF. CDR3 nucleotide sequence: TGTGCCAGCAGCGGCGGGGGGCTTAACACCGGGGAGCTGTTTTTT.

The chain is built from TRBV7-2 and TRBJ1-4; unclear D gene. Trimming cost V 4 bases and J 2 bases, with 11 bases left between them. Per germline, CDR1 SGHTA and CDR2 FQGNSA. The CDR3 contains 15 residues. The CDR3 loop reads CASSSIGSTNEKLFF. The CDR3 DNA reads as TGTGCCAGCAGCTCCATCGGTAGCACTAATGAAAAACTGTTTTTT.

V gene TRBV15 combines with J gene TRBJ2-7; 8 positions match TRBD2. Germline values: CDR1 LNHNV, CDR2 YYDKDF (reference sequence). The CDR3 totals 15 residues. V lost 3 bases and J lost 1; bases outside the gene matches: 5. CDR3 region: CATSREGGGSYEQYF. The CDR3 DNA reads TGTGCCACCAGCAGGGAGGGCGGGGGGTCCTACGAGCAGTACTTC.

This clone has just a few counts. This chain connects TRBV30 to TRBJ1-2; D remains ambiguous. Germline CDR1 and CDR2: GTSNPN and SVGIG (reference sequence). With 4 bases removed from V and 6 bases from J, the gap between germline ends came to 3 bases. The CDR3 contains 9 residues. CDR3 amino acids: CAWTDGYTF. DNA of the CDR3: TGTGCCTGGACAGATGGCTACACCTTC.